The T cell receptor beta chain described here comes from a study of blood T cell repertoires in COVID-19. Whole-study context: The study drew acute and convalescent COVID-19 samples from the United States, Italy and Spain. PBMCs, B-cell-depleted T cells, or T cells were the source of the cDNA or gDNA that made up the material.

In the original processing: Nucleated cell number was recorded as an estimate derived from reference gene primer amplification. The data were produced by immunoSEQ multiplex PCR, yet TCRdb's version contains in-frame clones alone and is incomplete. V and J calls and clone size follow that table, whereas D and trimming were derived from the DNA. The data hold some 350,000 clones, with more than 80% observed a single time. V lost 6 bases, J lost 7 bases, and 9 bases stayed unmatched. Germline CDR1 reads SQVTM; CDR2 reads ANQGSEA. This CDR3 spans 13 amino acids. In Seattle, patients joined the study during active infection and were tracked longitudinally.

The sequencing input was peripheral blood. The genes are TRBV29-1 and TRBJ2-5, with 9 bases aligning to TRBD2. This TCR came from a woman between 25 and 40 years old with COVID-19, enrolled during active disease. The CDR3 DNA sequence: TGCAGCGTGGGAATAGCGGGGGTAGGGACCCAGTACTTC. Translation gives CSVGIAGVGTQYF.